These 18 T cell receptor beta chains were all obtained from the same sample, sequenced in a study of human T cells and chemical hapten exposure. One entry per CDR3 protein, called by TCRdb with MiXCR from the RACE reads. The sample holds about 380,000 distinct CDR3 sequences, roughly 4.8% seen once. Described time point: patch test 1, 2 weeks after DPC sensitization. This sample's treatment: therapeutic diphenylcyclopropenone sensitization with weekly scalp DPC. The source material was whole blood, sampled in connection with sensitization to the hapten diphenylcyclopropenone (DPC). The receptors come from a woman in her forties or fifties with alopecia areata. Some clones in this sample may be carry-over from other donors' samples.

This clonotype has at least ten counts. The V call is TRBV12-3 or TRBV12-4, the J call TRBJ1-1, with 9 bases aligning to TRBD1. This CDR3 spans 17 amino acids. Trimming took 4 bases from V and 4 from J; bases not matched to a gene: 13. For the CDR3, the DNA is TGTGCCAGCAGTTATGATCAAGCCGGGACAGGGCGCACTGAAGCTTTCTTT. Translated, it gives CASSYDQAGTGRTEAFF.

This clonotype came up many times. The J gene is TRBJ2-7, the V gene TRBV6-5; no clear D. The CDR3 runs 16 residues. Trimming left V 4 bases short and J 0 bases short, with 16 bases between. From germline, CDR1 is MNHEY and CDR2 SVGAGI. In DNA form, the CDR3 reads TGTGCCAGCAGTTCCAGACCAGTGGAAAGCTCCTACGAGCAGTACTTC. Translation: CASSSRPVESSYEQYF.

V is TRBV20-1 and J is TRBJ2-1; TRBD2 agrees at 8 bases. The V gene's germline CDR1 is DFQATT and CDR2 SNEGSKA (reference sequence). J gave up 6 bases and V 3 bases, and 7 bases lay outside the gene matches. CDR3 length: 14 residues. This CDR3 reads CSASSRTSSNEQFF. In DNA, the CDR3 is TGCAGTGCTAGCTCCCGGACTAGCAGCAATGAGCAGTTCTTC.

This clonotype was observed at least ten times. The chain joins TRBV27 to TRBJ1-6; TRBD1 is a possible D gene (5 bases). V shed 8 bases and J shed 4 bases, with 15 bases lying between them. This CDR3 has 15 amino acids. Germline V CDR1 and CDR2: MNHEY, SMNVEV (reference sequence). In DNA, the CDR3 is TGTGCCAGCCGCTCGGGGACGGCTTATAATTCACCCCTCCACTTT. Translated, it gives CASRSGTAYNSPLHF.

The chain couples TRBV2 to TRBJ1-3, with D perhaps TRBD1 (5 bases). V was clipped by 3 bases and J by 0 bases, with 6 bases between them. There are 14 residues in the CDR3. From germline, CDR1 is SNHLY and CDR2 FYNNEI. The CDR3, as DNA: TGTGCCAGCAGTGAGACAGCCTCTGGAAACACCATATATTTT. Protein product: CASSETASGNTIYF.

This clonotype has a count of ten or more. The rearrangement joins TRBV28 to TRBJ1-1; 12 bases fit TRBD1. The CDR3 is 16 amino acids. Germline assignment: CDR1 MDHEN and CDR2 SYDVKM. V shed 3 bases and J 5 bases; nucleotides not matched to a gene: 7. Here the CDR3 DNA reads TGTGCCAGCAGTTTCCGGGACAGGGGGCTCAGAACTGAAGCTTTCTTT. This encodes CASSFRDRGLRTEAFF.

This clonotype appeared many times. J is TRBJ2-5 and V is TRBV27, with unresolved D. Trimming pared 3 bases from V and 6 bases from J, leaving 17 bases between. There are 15 residues in the CDR3. CDR1 and CDR2 (germline): MNHEY, SMNVEV (reference sequence). In nucleotides, the CDR3 is TGTGCCAGCAGTTTCCAATACGGTTCCGTGAAGACCCAGTACTTC. Its translation: CASSFQYGSVKTQYF.

This clonotype came up many times. This chain joins TRBV27 and TRBJ2-1; D remains ambiguous. CDR3 length equals 16 residues. Germline V gives CDR1 MNHEY, CDR2 SMNVEV (reference sequence). Trimming cost V 5 bases and J 2 bases, with 16 bases left between them. The CDR3 sequence: CASSPPPVLTYNEQFF. The CDR3 bases are TGTGCCAGCAGTCCCCCACCAGTCCTCACCTACAATGAGCAGTTCTTC.

This clonotype was observed at least ten times. The chain links TRBV19 to TRBJ2-1, with D perhaps assigned TRBD1 or TRBD2 (6 bases each). The germline V gene has CDR1 LNHDA and CDR2 SQIVND (reference sequence). The CDR3 runs 13 residues. V gave up 1 base and J gave up 12 bases, with 13 bases separating them. DNA of the CDR3: TGTGCCAGTAGTATAGTAGGGGGGCAAGGGCAGTTCTTC. Translation gives CASSIVGGQGQFF.

This clonotype was seen many times. The chain employs TRBV2 and TRBJ1-6, with a tentative D call TRBD1 (5 bases). The CDR3 covers 14 residues. V was cut by 9 bases and J by 10 bases, with 19 bases left in between. CDR1 SNHLY and CDR2 FYNNEI come from the germline V gene. The DNA for the CDR3 is TGTGCCAGTAACCCCGCAGGGATAGAATCACCCCTCCACTTT. It specifies CASNPAGIESPLHF.

This clonotype was counted ten times or more. Since the CDR3 does not end with the conserved phenylalanine or tryptophan, this likely comes from a read error. This chain links TRBV27 with TRBJ2-3; possibly TRBD1 for D (5 bases). This CDR3 is built from 13 residues. V gave up 4 bases and J gave up 6 bases, with 11 bases separating them. The germline V gene encodes CDR1 MNHEY and CDR2 SMNVEV (reference sequence). The CDR3 sequence: CASSYRNRDTQYS. For the CDR3, the DNA is TGTGCCAGCAGTTACAGGAACCGGGATACGCAGTATTCT.

This clonotype has a handful of counts. The rearrangement links TRBV7-2 to TRBJ2-5; 7 bases match TRBD2. The junction had 6 bases not matched to a gene; V was cut back by 1 base and J by 1 base. The V gene's germline CDR1 is SGHTA and CDR2 FQGNSA. There are 16 residues in the CDR3. The CDR3 coding sequence is TGTGCCAGCAGCTTAGGCTTCCTAGCGGTCCAAGAGACCCAGTACTTC. Protein: CASSLGFLAVQETQYF.

This clonotype was seen at least ten times. V usage is TRBV10-3 and J usage is TRBJ2-1, with TRBD2 identical over 9 bases. The ends lost 4 bases at V and 5 bases at J; junction bases unmatched: 6. CDR1 is ENHRY, CDR2 SYGVKD, per germline. The CDR3 is 15 residues long. The CDR3 loop is CAISVQSGGHNEQFF. The DNA of the CDR3 is TGTGCCATCAGTGTGCAGAGCGGGGGGCACAATGAGCAGTTCTTC.

This clonotype was seen at least ten times. CDR3 bases: TGTGCCAGCAGCCCCACTTCCGGGCGAGCGAGTGAGCAGTTCTTC. It specifies CASSPTSGRASEQFF. The V and J genes are TRBV9 and TRBJ2-1; D unresolved. Germline V gene lookup returns CDR1 SGDLS and CDR2 YYNGEE. V was clipped by 4 bases and J by 9 bases, with 20 bases between them. This CDR3 has 15 amino acids.

A few counts support this clonotype. The chain couples TRBV6-5 to TRBJ2-7, with 9 nucleotides matching TRBD1. V shed 6 bases and J 7 bases; nucleotides not matched to a gene: 7. Germline V lookup: CDR1 MNHEY, CDR2 SVGAGI. CDR3 length: 13 residues. The CDR3 DNA follows: TGTGCCAGCAGAACAGGGGGCTGGGAAGAGCAGTACTTC. Translation gives CASRTGGWEEQYF.

This chain connects TRBV10-1 to TRBJ2-3, with unresolved D. The CDR3 length is 13 residues. Germline assignment: CDR1 WNHNN and CDR2 SYGVQD (reference sequence). The ends were cut back, 6 bases at V and 2 bases at J, with 9 bases in the middle. The CDR3 sequence: CASSGGNTDTQYF. CDR3 bases: TGCGCCAGCAGCGGCGGAAACACAGATACGCAGTATTTT.

This chain links TRBV7-9 with TRBJ1-1; perhaps TRBD1 as D (5 bases). The ends were cut back, 5 bases at V and 1 base at J, with 11 bases in the middle. Looked up from germline, CDR1 is SEHNR and CDR2 is FQNEAQ (reference sequence). The CDR3 has 14 residues. The CDR3 region is CASSRDGRNTEAFF. The CDR3 DNA reads TGTGCCAGCAGCCGGGACGGCAGGAACACTGAAGCTTTCTTT.

This clonotype showed up many times. The chain couples TRBV12-3 or TRBV12-4 to TRBJ2-1, with D unresolved. Trimming cost V 6 bases and J 6 bases, with 9 bases left between them. The CDR3 consists of 12 residues. Here the CDR3 reads CASSILGNEQFF. In DNA, the CDR3 is TGTGCCAGCAGCATCCTCGGCAATGAGCAGTTCTTC.